The 27 T cell receptor beta chains given below trace back to one sample, sequenced in a study of blood T cell repertoires in COVID-19. The protocol was immunoSEQ multiplex PCR, while the TCRdb copy is restricted to in-frame clones and leaves out a portion. The sample holds about 430,000 clones, over 75% seen once. Sequencing used PBMCs or T cells enriched from blood (not recorded which). These receptors all stem from a woman aged 18-29 years who had been exposed to COVID-19.

The V gene is TRBV15, the J gene TRBJ2-1, with 12 bases that match TRBD2. The germline CDR1 and CDR2 sequences are LNHNV and YYDKDF (reference sequence). CDR3 length: 17 amino acids. The V and J ends lost 5 bases and 5 bases, in that order; junction bases with no gene match: 10. The CDR3: CATSASGLAGFNNEQFF. CDR3 nucleotide sequence: TGTGCCACCAGCGCCTCGGGACTAGCGGGTTTCAACAATGAGCAGTTCTTC.

This clone was counted only a few times. The J gene is TRBJ1-1, the V gene TRBV10-1; TRBD1 aligns across 8 bases. The CDR3 extends over 13 amino acids. The germline CDR1 and CDR2 sequences are WNHNN and SYGVQD (reference sequence). V shed 3 bases and J 9 bases; nucleotides not matched to a gene: 6. CDR3 nucleotides: TGCGCCAGCAGTGACCGACAGGGGCGGAAAGCTTTCTTT. Translating it yields CASSDRQGRKAFF.

The chain uses TRBV7-8 and TRBJ2-7; 9 positions match TRBD2. The CDR3 is 14 amino acids. The germline V gene encodes CDR1 SGHVS and CDR2 FQNEAQ. CDR3 sequence (DNA): TGTGCGACGGCGGGTAGCGGGAGTCTGAGTGAGCAGTACTTC. Its translation: CATAGSGSLSEQYF.

The V call is TRBV29-1, the J call TRBJ1-2; D might be TRBD1 (5 bases). Germline CDR1 SQVTM, CDR2 ANQGSEA. This CDR3 is built from 12 residues. Trimming cost V 1 base and J 7 bases, with 10 bases left between them. The CDR3 DNA is TGCAGCGTTGAAGGGGAGGGGCCTGGCTACACCTTC. Encoded protein: CSVEGEGPGYTF.

The CDR3 reads CASSLQENQPQHF. In nucleotides, the CDR3 is TGTGCCAGCAGTTTGCAGGAAAATCAGCCCCAGCATTTT. The chain combines TRBV28 with TRBJ1-5; D call uncertain. CDR1 is MDHEN and CDR2 is SYDVKM in the germline V gene. Trimming removed 3 bases from V and 4 bases from J, with 7 bases in between. The CDR3 is made up of 13 amino acids.

The V gene is TRBV5-1, the J gene TRBJ1-6; the D gene is possibly TRBD1 (6 bases). Per the germline V gene, CDR1 is SGHRS and CDR2 is YFSETQ. This CDR3 has 14 amino acids. The V and J ends lost 4 bases and 10 bases respectively, with 15 bases between them. CDR3 region: CASSPEQGNSPLHF. The CDR3 DNA sequence: TGCGCCAGCAGCCCCGAACAGGGTAACTCACCCCTCCACTTT.

The sample holds many counts of this clone. The gene calls are TRBV5-1 and TRBJ2-1; tentatively, D is TRBD2 (5 bases). Germline assignment: CDR1 SGHRS and CDR2 YFSETQ. This CDR3 has 13 amino acids. V dropped 2 bases and J dropped 9 bases, with 12 bases sitting between them. CDR3 region: CASSLYGVSEQFF. CDR3 coding DNA: TGCGCCAGCAGCTTATACGGGGTGAGTGAGCAGTTCTTC. Drawing the rest from reference TRBV5-1 and TRBJ2-1, the complete variable domain is KAGVTQTPRYLIKTRGQQVTLSCSPISGHRSVSWYQQTPGQGLQFLFEYFSETQRNKGNFPGRFSGRQFSNSRSEMNVSTLELGDSALYLCASSLYGVSEQFFGPGTRLTVL.

The count of this clone is one. The rearrangement joins TRBV7-8 to TRBJ2-7; weak D call: TRBD1 (5 bases). CDR3 length: 14 amino acids. Looked up from germline, CDR1 is SGHVS and CDR2 is FQNEAQ. V lost 2 bases, J lost 4 bases, and 12 bases lay in between. For the CDR3, the DNA is TGTGCCAGCAGCTTAAGGACACCCTTATACGAGCAGTACTTC. Amino acid sequence: CASSLRTPLYEQYF.

This sequence joins TRBV7-9 and TRBJ1-4; 8 nucleotides match TRBD1. The ends lost 5 bases at V and 7 bases at J; junction bases unmatched: 15. Germline lookup yields CDR1 SEHNR and CDR2 FQNEAQ (reference sequence). This CDR3 region has 17 residues. CDR3 residues: CASSPARSTGGAEKLFF. The CDR3 nucleotides read TGTGCCAGCAGCCCCGCCCGGTCAACAGGGGGGGCTGAAAAACTGTTTTTT.

The chain combines TRBV9 with TRBJ2-3; 7 bases align to TRBD1. Germline trimming cut 2 bases from V and 0 bases from J; bases unmatched to any gene: 9. This CDR3 has 17 amino acids. Per the germline V gene, CDR1 is SGDLS and CDR2 is YYNGEE. CDR3 in amino acids: CASSVRGQVTSTDTQYF. CDR3 sequence (DNA): TGTGCCAGCAGCGTCAGAGGACAGGTTACAAGCACAGATACGCAGTATTTT.

This sequence joins TRBV15 and TRBJ2-7; tentatively, D is TRBD1 (5 bases). Trimming removed 3 bases at V and 2 bases at J, with 8 bases between. Germline CDR1 LNHNV, CDR2 YYDKDF (reference sequence). The CDR3 is 13 amino acids. CDR3 protein: CATSSSGPYEQYF. The CDR3 nucleotides are TGTGCCACCAGCAGCTCAGGGCCCTACGAGCAGTACTTC.

This chain joins TRBV7-3 and TRBJ1-6; D is uncertain. Per the germline V gene, CDR1 is SGHTA and CDR2 is FQGTGA. CDR3 size: 10 residues. V was clipped by 6 bases and J by 19 bases, with 13 bases between them. The CDR3: CASRNRGLHF. CDR3 DNA sequence: TGTGCCAGCAGAAACCGAGGGTTGCACTTT.

V gene TRBV6-5 combines with J gene TRBJ1-1; D not certain. V dropped 2 bases and J dropped 1 base, with 8 bases sitting between them. CDR3 length: 14 residues. Germline-derived CDR1 and CDR2 are MNHEY and SVGAGI. Here the CDR3 DNA reads TGTGCCAGCAGTTACGATTACTCGAACACTGAAGCTTTCTTT. Its protein is CASSYDYSNTEAFF.

The chain joins TRBV4-2 to TRBJ2-7, with 7 nucleotides matching TRBD1. After removal of 1 base from V and 0 bases from J, the junction contained 6 bases not matched to a gene. Looked up from germline, CDR1 is LGHNA and CDR2 is YNFKEQ. This CDR3 is 16 amino acids long. Here the CDR3 DNA reads TGTGCCAGCAGCCAAGTCGGTACAGGGGTCTCCTACGAGCAGTACTTC. As protein: CASSQVGTGVSYEQYF.

V gene TRBV5-1 combines with J gene TRBJ2-1, with TRBD2 matching over 9 bases. This CDR3 has 15 amino acids. Germline CDR1 SGHRS, CDR2 YFSETQ. V dropped 4 bases and J dropped 3; count of bases not matched to a gene: 5. DNA for the CDR3: TGCGCCAGCAGCCTGGCGGGGGGGGTCTACAATGAGCAGTTCTTC. Translating gives CASSLAGGVYNEQFF.

This clone was seen once. This chain joins TRBV2 and TRBJ2-1; 9 nucleotides line up with TRBD2. Germline V gives CDR1 SNHLY, CDR2 FYNNEI. The CDR3 loop spans 16 amino acids. With 3 bases clipped from V and 6 bases from J, the junction kept 9 bases outside the gene matches. The CDR3 nucleotides read TGTGCCAGCAGTGAGTCTAGCGGGATCCTCTTCAATGAGCAGTTCTTC. Translation gives CASSESSGILFNEQFF.

The V gene is TRBV10-3, the J gene TRBJ2-2; D ambiguous. The CDR3 runs to 13 residues. V shed 4 bases and J shed 1 base, with 4 bases lying between them. CDR1 is ENHRY, CDR2 SYGVKD, per germline. The CDR3, as DNA: TGTGCCATCAGTGGACAGAACACCGGGGAGCTGTTTTTT. Protein: CAISGQNTGELFF.

V gene TRBV9 combines with J gene TRBJ2-1, with D perhaps matching TRBD2 (6 bases). Germline assignment: CDR1 SGDLS and CDR2 YYNGEE. The V gene lost 0 bases and the J gene lost 6 bases, with 7 bases spanning the gap. The length of the CDR3 is 13 residues. The CDR3 coding sequence is TGTGCCAGCAGCGTAGGGCGGGGCAATGAGCAGTTCTTC. Protein sequence: CASSVGRGNEQFF.

V usage is TRBV28 and J usage is TRBJ1-2; D is unresolved. Between the trimmed V and J ends, which lost 3 bases and 7 bases, there was a span of 6 bases. The germline V gene encodes CDR1 MDHEN and CDR2 SYDVKM. The CDR3 runs to 11 residues. CDR3 protein: CASSFRLGYTF. CDR3 DNA sequence: TGTGCCAGCAGTTTTAGACTTGGCTACACCTTC.

V is TRBV11-2 and J is TRBJ2-1, with TRBD2 as a possible D gene (5 bases). The V end was cut by 6 bases, the J end by 1 base, with 16 bases between. The germline V gene has CDR1 SGHAT and CDR2 FQNNGV. CDR3 length equals 16 residues. The CDR3 region has the DNA TGTGCCAGCAGGCACCCCAGCGGCCCTTCCTACAATGAGCAGTTCTTC. It codes for CASRHPSGPSYNEQFF.

This clone was observed a handful of times. The V call is TRBV12-3 or TRBV12-4, the J call TRBJ2-7, with D tentatively TRBD2 (5 bases). Trimming shortened V by 4 bases and J by 4 bases, and 11 bases separated the two germline ends. CDR3 size: 13 residues. The CDR3 loop is CASSSRRGYEQYF. For the CDR3, the DNA is TGTGCCAGCAGTTCGCGACGGGGTTACGAGCAGTACTTC.

This chain uses TRBV3-1 (or the pseudogene TRBV3-2) with TRBJ1-6, with D perhaps matching TRBD1 (6 bases). The CDR3 is 17 amino acids. V dropped 2 bases and J dropped 6 bases, with 17 bases sitting between them. Germline-derived CDR1 and CDR2 are LGHDT and YNNKEL (reference sequence). This CDR3 reads CASSQQTFGRGNSPLHF. The DNA for the CDR3 is TGTGCCAGCAGCCAACAGACTTTCGGCAGGGGTAATTCACCCCTCCACTTT.

Comments on this clone: Other DNA sequences in this sample translate to the same CDR3. The chain recombines TRBV27 with TRBJ2-7; D not certain. The CDR3 runs 13 residues. In germline, CDR1 is MNHEY, CDR2 SMNVEV (reference sequence). V lost 3 bases and J lost 1, with 7 bases in between. CDR3 coding DNA: TGTGCCAGCAGTTTCGGTCAATCCTACGAGCAGTACTTC. It is translated as CASSFGQSYEQYF.

This chain connects TRBV19 to TRBJ2-1; possible D gene TRBD2, 5 bases. CDR3 length: 15 residues. The germline V gene encodes CDR1 LNHDA and CDR2 SQIVND (reference sequence). The V gene lost 6 bases and the J gene lost 3 bases, with 15 bases spanning the gap. The CDR3 reads CASSPPEGFYNEQFF. In DNA form, the CDR3 reads TGTGCCAGTAGCCCGCCTGAGGGCTTCTACAATGAGCAGTTCTTC.

The V and J genes are TRBV7-6 and TRBJ1-1; 7 bases are shared with TRBD1. This CDR3 spans 15 amino acids. The V segment lost 5 bases and the J segment 4 bases; nucleotides outside the gene matches: 10. CDR1 is SGHVS, CDR2 FNYEAQ, per germline. The CDR3: CASSRTGTAGTEAFF. CDR3 nucleotides: TGTGCCAGCAGCCGAACCGGGACAGCGGGCACTGAAGCTTTCTTT.

This clone was seen a handful of times. The DNA of the CDR3 is TGCGCCAGCAGTCAATCGACAGGGCATGAAAAACTGTTTTTT. This gives the protein CASSQSTGHEKLFF. This sequence joins TRBV23-1 and TRBJ1-4; TRBD1 matches 7 bases. Being an ORF, TRBV23-1 has a function that is uncertain. The CDR3 loop spans 14 amino acids. The V and J ends lost 0 bases and 6 bases, in that order; junction bases with no gene match: 1.

V is TRBV11-3 and J is TRBJ2-7; 7 positions agree with TRBD1. Germline values: CDR1 SGHNT, CDR2 YENEEA. The CDR3 totals 14 residues. Trimming cost V 5 bases and J 2 bases; bases outside gene matches: 6. CDR3: CASSLGDSPYEQYF. The CDR3 nucleotides read TGTGCCAGCAGCCTTGGGGACAGCCCCTACGAGCAGTACTTC.